This entry describes one TCR beta chain. The antigen it recognizes is unknown. There are no base qualities to consult, and no much larger clone falls within one base. Unmatched junction bases come to 8, with V trimmed by 4 bases and J by 3 bases. Spanning cysteine to phenylalanine, the CDR3 consists of 15 amino acids. Only CDR3 DNA is held: 45 bases, read in frame from base 1. From a lookup of the germline V gene, CDR1 and CDR2 are SGDLS and YYNGEE. The source of the sample is a study of shared clonotypes between healthy human individuals (dated by TCRdb to 2020 to 2022). Study-wide context: A few men and a couple of women, aged 18 to 49 years, made up the cohort. Between about 0.85 and 10 billion PBMCs per donor were obtained by leukapheresis. To increase sequencing depth and limit assay-specific biases, TCR repertoire library preparation and sequencing were carried out by different laboratories using diverse techniques. Blood TCR repertoires of roughly five healthy adults were deeply sequenced to estimate repertoire size and the extent of clonotype sharing between individuals. For each donor, CD4 naive and CD4 memory were each given three plates, CD8 naive was given two plates, and CD8 memory was given one plate. On the study overall, not on this receptor specifically: Compared with non-shared clonotypes, the clonotypes found in all four sorted-subset donors had higher generation probabilities. Sharing across several donors was observed for 5% to 6.5% of naive CD4, 3% to 3.5% of naive CD8, roughly 2.4% of memory CD4, and around 0.4% of memory CD8 clonotypes. Pairwise subsampling indicated that sequencing depth was expected to affect the degree of clonotype sharing among donors. Even with the large sequencing depth, rarefaction of the sorted-subset datasets indicated that sequencing was incomplete. Estimated clonotype richness was generally larger for naive than for memory subsets. Sampling was restricted to blood, and TCR repertoires in tissue are likely to differ from TCR repertoires in blood. Because the study included only a small number of donors, the genetic and exposure-history diversity represented was limited.

The donors were healthy, HIV-negative adults who had no recently reported acute infections or vaccinations. Every donor was a Caucasian adult living in Nashville, Tennessee, USA. CD4+ T cells were enriched through magnetic negative selection, after which naive cells were positively selected on CD45RA and the remaining negative fraction served as the memory subset. Blood was obtained by leukapheresis, after which PBMCs were separated by Ficoll-Histopaque density gradient centrifugation and cryopreserved in liquid nitrogen vapor phase. Purity and quantity of every magnetically sorted T cell population were checked by analytical flow cytometry. Each sorted fraction had its genomic DNA isolated and then quantified by UV absorbance on a Nanodrop 2000c. TCR CDR3 regions were amplified from genomic DNA by multiplex PCR using the deep immunoSEQ assay. Genomic DNA extracted from each cell subset was distributed evenly over all wells of several immunoSEQ 96-well plates, and each plate served as one replicate. For sorted subsets, each replicate PCR was loaded with approximately 200 ng genomic DNA, equivalent to approximately 27,000 T cell genomes. Purified libraries were quantified with a Qubit 3.0 fluorometer, sized on a Bioanalyzer 2100, and re-quantified with the KAPA Library Quantification kit. Every immunoSEQ 96-well plate was sequenced on a dedicated single-read 150-cycle Illumina NextSeq 550 flow cell. The original pipeline was this. The immunoSEQ output contained only junctional sequences without quality scores, so filtering could not match that applied to full-length reads. To assign V/J genes and CDR3, sequences were annotated against IMGT germline references using PyIR, a Python wrapper for IgBLAST v1.9. Reads with weak V/J assignments (E-value above 1e-6), missing CDR3, stop codons, out-of-frame junctions, or ambiguous translated residues were removed. A V3J clonotype was defined by an identical inferred V gene, J gene, and CDR3 amino acid sequence. To compute the percentage overlap between repertoires, the number of shared unique clonotypes was divided by the size of the smaller repertoire. RTK rarefaction, the Chao1 estimator, and Recon v2.1 estimates of unobserved clonotypes were used to assess repertoire richness. Generation probabilities were computed with OLGA for all TCRbeta clonotypes obtained by the gDNA method from a handful of donors. TCRdb mirrors the immuneACCESS table, restricted to in-frame sequences. Some clones are absent from its copies; in checked studies, under half trace to an unresolved V gene, and the reason for the others is unknown. V and J calls and clone size come straight from that table; D and trimming were deduced from the DNA. This sample holds about 2.4 million clones; 93% were observed only once. Around 0.37% of the sample is held by the ten biggest clonotypes.

The sample comprised naive CD4+ T cells from PBMCs. In light of the paper, this sample's cell subset or site label describes: CD45RA+ positively selected. The rearrangement combines TRBV9 with TRBJ1-1, with 8 bases aligning to TRBD1. The sequence came from a man younger than 30 in good health. Some clones in this sample may be carry-over from other donors' samples. The CDR3 region reads CASSPQGAGDTEAFF. The nucleotide sequence is TGTGCCAGCAGCCCTCAGGGGGCCGGGGACACTGAAGCTTTCTTT.